Listed below are T cell receptor beta chains from one sample, sequenced in a study of STAT5B mutations in CD4+ large granular lymphocyte leukemia. Clones were read by immunoSEQ multiplex PCR, and TCRdb kept only the in-frame ones, dropping some. The data hold about 30,000 clones, with 70% to 85% observed a single time. Sequenced material: CD4+ T cells from blood buffy coats. All receptors come from a human donor in good health. Both conserved end residues are part of each CDR3. The D gene is left open where the match is weak. Only part of the rows carry a size: once, few, many, or a class if the clone is expanded.

v_gene	d_gene	j_gene	len	abundance	CDR3aa	CDR3nt
TRBV11-3	TRBD1	TRBJ2-1	13	.	CASSSRDRAEQFF	TGTGCCAGCAGCTCCCGGGACAGGGCTGAGCAGTTCTTC
TRBV7-7	TRBD2	TRBJ2-7	15	.	CASSLYEGGPSEQYF	TGTGCCAGCAGCTTATACGAGGGAGGGCCTTCCGAGCAGTACTTC
TRBV5-4	.	TRBJ2-5	13	.	CASSFSGRETQYF	TGTGCCAGCAGCTTTAGCGGTCGGGAGACCCAGTACTTC
TRBV29-1	TRBD1	TRBJ2-3	15	.	CSVATGQGSTDTQYF	TGCAGCGTAGCCACGGGACAGGGAAGCACAGATACGCAGTATTTT
TRBV6-5	TRBD1	TRBJ1-1	12	.	CASSRGQGEAFF	TGTGCCAGCAGCCGAGGACAGGGAGAAGCTTTCTTT
TRBV5-8	.	TRBJ1-1	15	.	CASSSGRHLNTEAFF	TGTGCCAGCAGCTCGGGAAGACATTTGAACACTGAAGCTTTCTTT
TRBV19	.	TRBJ1-4	15	.	CASSFQVGNNEKLFF	TGTGCCAGTAGTTTCCAGGTGGGAAATAATGAAAAACTGTTTTTT
TRBV6-1	TRBD2	TRBJ2-1	18	.	CASSEVSGMTSGGNEQFF	TGTGCCAGCAGTGAAGTGAGTGGTATGACTAGCGGAGGCAATGAGCAGTTCTTC
TRBV2	.	TRBJ2-7	12	.	CASTRGTYEQYF	TGTGCCAGCACACGGGGCACCTACGAGCAGTACTTC
TRBV6-5	.	TRBJ2-5	13	.	CASSRGSQETQYF	TGTGCCAGCAGCCGGGGATCCCAAGAGACCCAGTACTTC
TRBV5-1	.	TRBJ2-1	15	once	CASSGGGTVDNEQFF	TGCGCCAGCAGCGGGGGGGGGACAGTCGACAATGAGCAGTTCTTC
TRBV14	.	TRBJ2-2	18	.	CASSQVFGRQGNTGELFF	TGTGCCAGCAGCCAAGTTTTCGGCCGGCAGGGCAACACCGGGGAGCTGTTTTTT
TRBV6-5	TRBD1	TRBJ2-2	15	.	CASSSGQGIAGELFF	TGTGCCAGCTCTTCGGGACAGGGGATAGCCGGGGAGCTGTTTTTT
TRBV27	TRBD1	TRBJ1-5	14	once	CASSPDRETQPQHF	TGTGCCAGCAGTCCAGACAGGGAAACGCAGCCCCAGCATTTT
TRBV5-1	.	TRBJ2-7	14	.	CASSLVQGGNEQYF	TGCGCCAGCAGCTTGGTTCAGGGGGGTAACGAGCAGTACTTC
TRBV5-6	TRBD2	TRBJ2-5	16	once	CASSPRVVAGRETQYF	TGTGCCAGCAGCCCCCGGGTAGTAGCGGGTAGAGAGACCCAGTACTTC
TRBV28	.	TRBJ1-1	14	.	CASGLTVMNTEAFF	TGTGCCAGCGGATTGACAGTTATGAACACTGAAGCTTTCTTT
TRBV30	.	TRBJ1-3	15	.	CAWSDTGYSGNTIYF	TGTGCCTGGAGTGATACAGGGTACTCTGGAAACACCATATATTTT
TRBV7-3	TRBD2	TRBJ2-2	16	few	CASSLNSGGHTGELFF	TGTGCCAGCAGTTTAAATAGCGGGGGGCACACCGGGGAGCTGTTTTTT
TRBV19	.	TRBJ1-5	15	.	CASKLGAYSNQPQHF	TGTGCCAGTAAACTGGGGGCTTATAGCAATCAGCCCCAGCATTTT
TRBV7-9	TRBD1	TRBJ2-2	14	.	CASQGTGNTGELFF	TGTGCCAGCCAGGGGACAGGGAACACCGGGGAGCTGTTTTTT
TRBV5-1	TRBD2	TRBJ2-7	15	.	CASSLGLATRDEQYF	TGCGCCAGCAGCTTGGGACTAGCGACGAGGGACGAGCAGTACTTC
TRBV7-9	.	TRBJ1-4	14	.	CASGSSATNEKLFF	TGTGCCAGCGGTTCAAGTGCAACTAATGAAAAACTGTTTTTT
TRBV5-1	TRBD2	TRBJ2-1	18	.	CASSDGLAGGDPYNEQFF	TGCGCCAGCAGCGATGGACTAGCGGGGGGGGACCCATACAATGAGCAGTTCTTC
TRBV30	.	TRBJ2-5	13	.	CAWSVLNAETQHF	TGTGCCTGGAGTGTACTAAATGCGGAGACCCAGCACTTC
TRBV7-3	.	TRBJ1-1	15	.	CASRLTGGMNTEAFF	TGTGCCAGCAGGCTGACGGGGGGCATGAACACTGAAGCTTTCTTT
TRBV30	TRBD1	TRBJ1-5	14	.	CAWSQTGGTQPQHF	TGTGCCTGGAGCCAGACAGGGGGCACCCAGCCCCAGCATTTT
TRBV19	.	TRBJ1-2	17	once	CASSIDLWAGINYGYTF	TGTGCCAGTAGTATAGATTTGTGGGCAGGGATTAACTATGGCTACACCTTC
TRBV4-2	TRBD2	TRBJ2-7	15	.	CASSPGTSGSYEQYF	TGTGCCAGCAGCCCCGGGACTAGCGGGTCCTACGAGCAGTACTTC
TRBV11-3	.	TRBJ2-7	19	.	CASSFENMGVTGLAYEQYF	TGTGCCAGCAGCTTCGAAAATATGGGGGTAACGGGCCTAGCCTACGAGCAGTACTTC
TRBV30	TRBD1	TRBJ2-7	13	.	CAWRRDRGHEQYF	TGTGCCTGGAGGAGGGACAGGGGCCACGAGCAGTACTTC
TRBV7-9	.	TRBJ2-5	13	few	CASSLAGVETQYF	TGTGCCAGCAGCTTAGCTGGGGTCGAGACCCAGTACTTC
TRBV10-1	.	TRBJ2-7	13	.	CASSVGVALEQYF	TGCGCCAGCAGTGTGGGGGTCGCCCTGGAGCAGTACTTC
TRBV15	.	TRBJ2-1	15	.	CATSRAGQRGDEQFF	TGTGCCACCAGCAGAGCGGGACAAAGGGGCGACGAGCAGTTCTTC
TRBV7-9	.	TRBJ2-1	14	.	CASSLGLPVNEQFF	TGTGCCAGCAGCTTAGGTCTCCCGGTCAATGAGCAGTTCTTC
TRBV14	.	TRBJ1-4	17	few	CASSQGERRTPNEKLFF	TGTGCCAGCAGCCAAGGAGAGCGTCGGACACCTAATGAAAAACTGTTTTTT
TRBV27	.	TRBJ1-1	13	few	CASTGWGRTEAFF	TGTGCCAGCACCGGCTGGGGGCGAACTGAAGCTTTCTTT
TRBV13	TRBD1	TRBJ2-7	16	.	CASSLTRTGGRYEQYF	TGTGCCAGCAGCTTAACGAGGACAGGGGGCAGGTACGAGCAGTACTTC
TRBV5-1	.	TRBJ2-7	15	few	CASSLGAGLVYEQYF	TGCGCCAGCAGCTTGGGAGCGGGTCTAGTCTACGAGCAGTACTTC
TRBV27	TRBD1	TRBJ1-5	14	.	CASRTGGVGQPQHF	TGTGCCAGCAGAACAGGGGGAGTCGGTCAGCCCCAGCATTTT
TRBV10-3	TRBD1	TRBJ1-1	17	.	CAISSGTGVGLGTEAFF	TGTGCCATCAGTTCCGGGACAGGGGTGGGGTTGGGCACTGAAGCTTTCTTT
TRBV30	TRBD2	TRBJ2-1	14	.	CAWSVGGRATEQFF	TGTGCCTGGAGTGTCGGGGGGAGGGCCACTGAGCAGTTCTTC
TRBV6-1	TRBD1	TRBJ2-2	15	.	CASSAWTGGSGELFF	TGTGCCAGCAGTGCCTGGACAGGGGGCAGCGGGGAGCTGTTTTTT
TRBV11-2	.	TRBJ2-2	13	.	CASSPRRTGELFF	TGTGCCAGCAGCCCCCGAAGAACCGGGGAGCTGTTTTTT
TRBV11-2	.	TRBJ2-2	13	.	CASKLTDYEELFF	TGTGCCAGCAAACTTACGGACTACGAGGAGCTGTTTTTT
TRBV7-8	TRBD1	TRBJ1-4	16	.	CASSFPSNRGDEKLFF	TGTGCCAGCAGCTTCCCAAGTAACAGGGGAGATGAAAAACTGTTTTTT
TRBV19	TRBD2	TRBJ2-3	15	few	CASSIRLAGRDTQYF	TGTGCCAGTAGTATAAGACTAGCGGGGCGAGATACGCAGTATTTT